Listed below are T cell receptor beta chains from one sample, sequenced in a study of blood T cell repertoires in COVID-19. Only in-frame clones appear in the TCRdb table, and some are missing; sequencing was by immunoSEQ multiplex PCR. Of 100,000 to 150,000 clones in the sample, 85% to 90% were seen once. The sequenced sample was peripheral blood. These receptors all come from a man aged 50-59 years with active or convalescent COVID-19. Both conserved end residues are part of each CDR3. The order of the fields is D gene, V gene, J gene, CDR3 protein. A D gene is named only where the DNA matches it firmly.

TRBD1	TRBV2	TRBJ2-3	CASSGVDRGLGRDTQYF
TRBD1	TRBV2	TRBJ1-5	CASSQDRGVNQPQHF
.	TRBV18	TRBJ2-1	CASSPTETATLDEQFF
.	TRBV10-2	TRBJ1-3	CASRGLSRAYSGNTIYF
.	TRBV10-3	TRBJ1-1	CAISPDQGGTEAFF
TRBD1	TRBV7-2	TRBJ1-1	CASRNRGKNTEAFF
TRBD2	TRBV7-9	TRBJ2-7	CASSLGGGRTEQYF
.	TRBV5-1	TRBJ2-3	CASSGGLLSTDTQYF
.	TRBV5-8	TRBJ2-1	CACGGKGTYNEQFF
TRBD2	TRBV4-1	TRBJ2-3	CASSQGIAGGFTDTQYF
.	TRBV30	TRBJ2-7	CAWRTHPRTYYEQYF
TRBD1	TRBV19	TRBJ2-1	CASGTTGGYNEQFF
.	TRBV19	TRBJ1-4	CASRQEKHEKLFF
.	TRBV11-2	TRBJ2-3	CASTFTGNTDTQYF
TRBD2	TRBV19	TRBJ2-7	CASSGASGGTYEQYF
.	TRBV19	TRBJ2-7	CASSTSGTTYEQYF
TRBD1	TRBV19	TRBJ2-3	CASSSLGQGAGDTQYF
.	TRBV5-1	TRBJ1-5	CASSLGDSFNQPQHF
.	TRBV27	TRBJ1-5	CASSPQRDGTGQPQHF
TRBD2	TRBV19	TRBJ2-3	CASSNSGIGTQYF
.	TRBV30	TRBJ1-3	CAWSGQDGNTIYF
.	TRBV12-3/TRBV12-4	TRBJ1-5	CASSLENIQPQHF